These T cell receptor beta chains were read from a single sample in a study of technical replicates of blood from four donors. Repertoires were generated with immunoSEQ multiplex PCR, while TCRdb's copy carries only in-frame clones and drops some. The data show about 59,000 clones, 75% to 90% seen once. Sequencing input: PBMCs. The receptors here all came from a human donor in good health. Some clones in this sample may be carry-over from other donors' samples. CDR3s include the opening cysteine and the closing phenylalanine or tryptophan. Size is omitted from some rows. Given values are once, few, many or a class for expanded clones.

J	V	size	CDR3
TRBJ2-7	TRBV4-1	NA	CASSRGGLGDYEQYF
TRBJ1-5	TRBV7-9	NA	CASRAGHQPQHF
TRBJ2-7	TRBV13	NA	CASSLYRANEQYF
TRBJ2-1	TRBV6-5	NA	CASSFRAPGNNEQFF
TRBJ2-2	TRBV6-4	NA	CASSDSGGANTGELFF
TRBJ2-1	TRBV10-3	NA	CAISESLIGGGTEQFF
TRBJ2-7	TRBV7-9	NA	CASSLAEGRYEQYF
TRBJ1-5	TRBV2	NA	CASSDTGGNQPQHF
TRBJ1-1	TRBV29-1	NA	CSGAGPGQGGNEAFF
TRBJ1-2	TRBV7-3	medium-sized	CASSSTGSPYGYTF
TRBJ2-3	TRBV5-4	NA	CASSYTGLVRGDTQYF
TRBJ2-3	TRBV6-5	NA	CASSYRAGGTDTQYF
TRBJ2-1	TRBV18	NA	CASSPGQGREQFF
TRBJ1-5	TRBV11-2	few	CASSLAGQGGRQPQHF
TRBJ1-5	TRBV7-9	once	CASSLEISGQPQHF
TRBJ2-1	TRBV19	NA	CASSIRSSGRGDEQFF
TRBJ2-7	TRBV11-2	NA	CASSAEGGPTYEQYF
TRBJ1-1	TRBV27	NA	CASSSPSSTPNTEAFF
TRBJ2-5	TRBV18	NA	CASSPGQGLFIETQYF
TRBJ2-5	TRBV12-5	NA	CASGPPWGTSGSETQYF
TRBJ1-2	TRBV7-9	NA	CASSRTGLGGYTF
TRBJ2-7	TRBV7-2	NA	CASRPSGVGGYEQYF